This TCR beta chain comes out of a study of CD8 T cells in Susac syndrome. Reverse transcription of roughly 0.5 to 1 ug RNA was performed with random hexamers. Amplification of TCR beta CDR3 used immunoSEQ multiplex PCR across 54 Vbeta and 13 Jbeta. TCRdb independently ran MiXCR on the immunoSEQ multiplex PCR reads; one entry per CDR3 protein. The sample includes under 550,000 distinct CDR3 sequences, around 83% of them seen just once. The CDR3 sequence is 14 residues long. Deletions cut 8 bases from V and 3 bases from J, with 14 bases between. Looked up from germline, CDR1 is MNHEY and CDR2 is SVGAGI.

This receptor was taken from a human donor with multiple sclerosis. V is TRBV6-5 and J is TRBJ1-5; possible D gene TRBD1, 5 bases. Material for sequencing was CD8+ T cells from PBMCs. This chain's CDR3 is CASGLVGDNQPQHF. The CDR3 DNA reads as TGTGCCAGCGGGTTGGTGGGGGACAATCAGCCCCAGCATTTT.